This T cell receptor beta chain was recovered during a study of blood T cell repertoires in COVID-19. Study at large: T cells, B-cell-depleted T cells, or PBMCs supplied cDNA or gDNA.

Per the original data handling: It was from reference gene primer amplification that nucleated cell counts were estimated. Data came from immunoSEQ multiplex PCR; TCRdb stores just in-frame clones and leaves some out. Clonal size and the V and J genes are those of that table, whereas D and trimming came from the DNA. The profile shows 35,000 to 50,000 clones, about 89% of them singletons. This clone was seen a handful of times. V dropped 2 bases and J dropped 8 bases, with 16 bases sitting between them. Germline CDR1 MGHRA, CDR2 YSYEKL. This CDR3 has 16 residues. The V call is TRBV4-1, the J call TRBJ1-6; D may be TRBD1 (6 bases). The material sequenced was peripheral blood. This sequence was found in a man between 70 and 80 years old with active COVID-19. CDR3 DNA sequence: TGCGCCAGCAGCCAAACCGACAGGCGGTGGGATTCACCCCTCCACTTT. Encoded protein: CASSQTDRRWDSPLHF.